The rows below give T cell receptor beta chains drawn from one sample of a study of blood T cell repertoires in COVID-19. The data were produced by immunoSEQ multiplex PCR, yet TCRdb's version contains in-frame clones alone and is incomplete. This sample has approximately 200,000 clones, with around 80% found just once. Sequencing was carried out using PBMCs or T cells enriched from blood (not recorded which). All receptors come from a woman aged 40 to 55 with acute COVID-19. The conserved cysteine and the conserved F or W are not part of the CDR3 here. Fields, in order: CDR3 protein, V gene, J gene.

CDR3aa: ASSLGQGLDTQY
v_gene: TRBV7-2
j_gene: TRBJ2-3

CDR3aa: ASSLEQAWMDTQY
v_gene: TRBV5-1
j_gene: TRBJ2-3

CDR3aa: ASSPDSPFGNQPQH
v_gene: TRBV18
j_gene: TRBJ1-5

CDR3aa: ASSQFSSGNNEQF
v_gene: TRBV4-2
j_gene: TRBJ2-1

CDR3aa: ASSPSQGGANQPQH
v_gene: TRBV18
j_gene: TRBJ1-5

CDR3aa: ASSFYDRAGTEAF
v_gene: TRBV27
j_gene: TRBJ1-1

CDR3aa: SVSFSGNTDTQY
v_gene: TRBV29-1
j_gene: TRBJ2-3

CDR3aa: ASSRTRTGRQETQY
v_gene: TRBV28
j_gene: TRBJ2-5

CDR3aa: SVASNRGDTDTQY
v_gene: TRBV29-1
j_gene: TRBJ2-3

CDR3aa: ASSLLAQGGGYT
v_gene: TRBV28
j_gene: TRBJ1-2

CDR3aa: ASSKQGWTDTQY
v_gene: TRBV19
j_gene: TRBJ2-3

CDR3aa: ASSPLGQGMNTEAF
v_gene: TRBV19
j_gene: TRBJ1-1

CDR3aa: ASSQTSITGGTEAF
v_gene: TRBV3-1/TRBV3-2
j_gene: TRBJ1-1

CDR3aa: ASSQVQAGYNEQF
v_gene: TRBV4-1
j_gene: TRBJ2-1

CDR3aa: ASSLVDGRAQGEQF
v_gene: TRBV7-2
j_gene: TRBJ2-1

CDR3aa: ASSVEGTGSTEAF
v_gene: TRBV9
j_gene: TRBJ1-1

CDR3aa: AINLGQGKLDEQY
v_gene: TRBV10-3
j_gene: TRBJ2-7

CDR3aa: AWEAEDGANEKLF
v_gene: TRBV30
j_gene: TRBJ1-4

CDR3aa: ASSLYQGSNYGYT
v_gene: TRBV5-1
j_gene: TRBJ1-2

CDR3aa: ASSEDNNSPLH
v_gene: TRBV25-1
j_gene: TRBJ1-6